The sequence of this T cell receptor beta chain was determined in a study of CD8+ T cells in alopecia areata (dated by TCRdb to between 2018 and 2020). Background on the whole study: Treated patients were enrolled in an open-label pilot trial of oral tofacitinib at 5 to 10 mg twice daily for moderate-to-severe alopecia areata. Tofacitinib was given for 6 to 18 months, followed by 6 months of follow-up off drug to assess delayed response and recurrence. In treated patients, disease severity was measured using the SALT score, which gives the percentage of scalp surface area affected. In both human patients and the C3H/HeJ mouse model, the study applied high-throughput TCRbeta sequencing to look at T cell clonal expansion in alopecia areata. On the human side, TCRbeta sequencing was run on scalp tissue and on sorted CD4+ and CD8+ peripheral blood T cells from healthy controls and from alopecia areata patients with either patchy or totalis/universalis disease. Tofacitinib-treated patients had biopsies at baseline and at 4 and 24 weeks of treatment, with a later scalp biopsy in several patients. Scalp clonality was compared among normal scalp (n=4), patchy alopecia areata scalp (n=8), and alopecia totalis/universalis scalp (n=8). RNA came from the PAXgene miRNA kit for fixed scalp, the miRNeasy kit for PBMCs, and the RNeasy kit for mouse skin. immunoSEQ multiplex PCR using 35 Vbeta forward primers and 13 Jbeta reverse primers was used to amplify TCRbeta CDR3 regions. On the study overall, not on this receptor specifically: Lesional scalp, especially in alopecia totalis/universalis, showed higher clonality and more expanded CD8+ clones than normal scalp, suggesting antigenic drive. Because the treated cohort was small and included a single nonresponder, larger studies are needed to assess links between baseline CD8+ expansion and response. Tofacitinib significantly decreased scalp clonality and the number of expanded CD8+ clones among the top 100 scalp clones. Scalp TCR repertoire analysis is complicated because resident alphabeta T cells in normal human skin are also sequenced, whereas mouse skin is dominated by gammadelta T cells. During tofacitinib treatment, many expanded lesional clones remained in scalp and blood, and this persistence may partly explain relapse after treatment is stopped. Shared TCR sequences between patients were less evident than in mice, which may be partly attributable to HLA diversity in the patient population.

Taken from the germline V gene, the CDR1 and CDR2 loops are KGHSH and LQKENI. The cysteine opens and the phenylalanine closes a CDR3 of 15 amino acids. The kept DNA is CDR3 alone, 45 bases in frame from the first base. Trimming at the junction amounts to 2 bases on V and 4 bases on J, and the germline ends lie 14 bases apart. This clone was picked up a small number of times. Its antigen is currently not known. Base-call qualities are not available, and no considerably larger clone is one nucleotide away. In the paper's terms, the treatment or condition label means: oral pan-JAK inhibitor, 5-10 mg twice daily. Lesional scalp punch biopsies and peripheral blood were collected from alopecia areata patients. After PBMCs were isolated by density centrifugation and stained for CD3, CD4 and CD8, a FACSAria was used to sort CD4+ and CD8+ T cells. Receptor amplification or capture employed the immunoSEQ multiplex PCR assay. RNA was extracted from all samples and reverse transcribed into cDNA, which served as template for TCR sequencing. First-strand cDNA was synthesized using SuperScript III with a 2:1 mix of oligo-dT and random hexamers. A synthetic immune receptor repertoire was used to measure amplification bias, and any remaining bias was corrected computationally. The published analysis was carried out like this. Raw reads were preprocessed to remove errors, and CDR3 was defined by IMGT conventions from the conserved cysteine to phenylalanine. To get clonality, Shannon entropy was normalized by log2 of the number of productive unique TCRs and the result was subtracted from 1. Whether each scalp clone was CD4 or CD8 was inferred by checking scalp TCRbeta sequences against the CD4 and CD8 repertoires from sorted blood. TCRdb's version of the immuneACCESS table is confined to in-frame rearrangements and falls short of the full clone set. An unresolved V gene accounts for under half of the shortfall where checked; the remainder is of unknown origin. That table is the source of V, J and clone size, and D and trimming were worked out from the DNA. The sample includes fewer than 250,000 clones, with less than 50% observed a single time. Around 2.5% of the sample rests with the top ten.

The specimen was CD4+ T cells sorted from blood, collected at approximately week 36, from a patient treated with tofacitinib. The chain was built from TRBV18 and TRBJ2-5, and TRBD1 may be the D gene, going by 6 matching bases. The source is a human donor with alopecia areata. The CDR3 corresponds to CASSPNPRGIETQYF. The nucleotide sequence reads as follows: TGTGCCAGCTCACCAAATCCCAGGGGCATAGAGACCCAGTACTTC.